The clone carrying this T cell receptor (beta chain) was recorded many times. Its matching antigen is unknown. These data are taken from a study of regulatory T cells in long-lasting Graves disease. Study results and limitations: New patients shared 1,000 or so public clonotypes, and persistent patients shared more, with over 2,500.

Noted time point: persistent/refractory GD, antithyroid drugs over 5 years with positive TRAb. The TCR library was made from RNA extracted from PBMCs. By American Thyroid Association guidelines, Graves' disease was diagnosed in the cohort. Collection of peripheral blood (roughly 9.3 milliliters) was done using EDTA tubes. Assembly of TCR beta libraries relied on iRepertoire HTBI primers together with Arm-PCR of CDR3 regions. Each CDR3 protein gets one entry after TCRdb re-called the multiplex PCR reads with MiXCR. Counted here are 300,000 or so distinct CDR3 sequences, 15% to 20% occurring once; the ten biggest clones make up over 25%. The source material was peripheral blood mononuclear cells (PBMCs), sampled when the disease was refractory, from a patient treated with antithyroid drugs. The clonotype comes from a female donor with Graves disease.

The CDR3 DNA reads as TGTGCTAGCAGGGGGATCTATGGCTACACCTTC. Protein: CASRGIYGYTF. The genes are TRBV12-5 and TRBJ1-2; 7 bases align to TRBD1. J was trimmed by 4 bases and V by 9 bases; bases with no gene match: 2. This CDR3 is 11 amino acids long. Looked up from germline, CDR1 is LGHNT and CDR2 is FRNRAP.